These 26 T cell receptor beta chains were sequenced from one sample in a study of T cells in Graves' hyperthyroidism and ophthalmopathy. RNA transcripts served as the template for amplifying TCR beta CDR3 regions. Researchers ran a first-round RT-PCR on the TCR CDR3 using the HTBI primer set. TCRdb called the multiplex PCR reads again in MiXCR, with one record for every CDR3 protein. Of some 510,000 distinct CDR3 sequences listed, more than 45% are singletons. Sequenced sample: peripheral blood or thyroid tissue (not recorded which). Receptors were obtained from a young woman with Graves' hyperthyroidism.

In this sample, this clonotype turned up many times. J is TRBJ1-2 and V is TRBV12-3 or TRBV12-4, with D perhaps matching TRBD1 (6 bases). The CDR3 consists of 16 residues. Trimming pared 5 bases from V and 7 bases from J, leaving 23 bases between. The CDR3 sequence is CASSRPGQGYKSGYTF. In nucleotides, the CDR3 is TGTGCCAGCAGTCGCCCGGGACAAGGATACAAGAGTGGCTACACCTTC.

This clonotype was observed at least ten times. The J gene is TRBJ2-5, the V gene TRBV7-3; 12 nucleotides line up with TRBD2. The CDR3 is 15 residues long. The germline V gene has CDR1 SGHTA and CDR2 FQGTGA. V was clipped by 3 bases and J by 5 bases; unmatched bases: 4. The CDR3 here is CASSLTSGSVETQYF. The CDR3 nucleotides read TGTGCCAGCAGCTTGACTAGCGGGAGTGTGGAGACCCAGTACTTC.

The chain has TRBV25-1 and TRBJ1-4; D not resolved. This CDR3 region has 15 residues. Germline CDR1 and CDR2: MGHDK and SYGVNS. The V end lost 8 bases, the J end lost 4 bases, and 17 bases lay between the germline ends. The CDR3 sequence is CASLVQSLGNEKLFF. Written as DNA, the CDR3 is TGTGCCAGCTTGGTCCAGTCTCTGGGTAATGAAAAACTGTTTTTT. Full variable domain (remainder filled in from reference TRBV25-1 and TRBJ1-4): EADIYQTPRYLVIGTGKKITLECSQTMGHDKMYWYQQDPGMELHLIHYSYGVNSTEKGDLSSESTVSRIRTEHFPLTLESARPSHTSQYLCASLVQSLGNEKLFFGSGTQLSVL.

The rearrangement links TRBV10-3 to TRBJ2-7; D ambiguous. The germline V gene encodes CDR1 ENHRY and CDR2 SYGVKD. V lost 4 bases and J 3 bases, leaving 7 bases between the germline ends. The CDR3 runs 12 residues. The CDR3 sequence: CAISGTGYEQYF. The DNA for the CDR3 is TGTGCCATCAGTGGGACGGGCTACGAGCAGTACTTC.

A remark on this clonotype: Since a much larger clone is just one base distant, this may be a read error. This chain uses TRBV2 with TRBJ1-2; D ambiguous. The V gene's germline CDR1 is SNHLY and CDR2 FYNNEI. This CDR3 is 12 amino acids long. Trimming left V 8 bases short and J 6 bases short, with 13 bases between. The CDR3 is CASQDWRDGYTF. The CDR3 DNA follows: TGTGCCAGCCAGGACTGGCGGGATGGCTACACCTTC.

CDR3 amino acids: CSVGQGRYGYTF. CDR3 coding DNA: TGCAGCGTTGGACAGGGGCGGTATGGCTACACCTTC. The chain is built from TRBV29-1 and TRBJ1-2, with 8 bases matching TRBD1. This CDR3 has 12 amino acids. The junction had 3 bases not matched to a gene; V was cut back by 4 bases and J by 5 bases. Germline V gene sequence: CDR1 SQVTM, CDR2 ANQGSEA.

J is TRBJ1-1 and V is TRBV25-1; 12 nucleotides agree with TRBD1. The germline V gene has CDR1 MGHDK and CDR2 SYGVNS. The CDR3 is made up of 14 amino acids. V trimming: 6 bases; J trimming: 1 base; junction bases outside the gene matches: 0. The CDR3 region is CASRGQGANTEAFF. The DNA for the CDR3 is TGTGCCAGCAGGGGACAGGGGGCGAACACTGAAGCTTTCTTT.

This chain uses TRBV19 with TRBJ1-1; D is perhaps TRBD1 (5 bases). This CDR3 is 14 amino acids long. From germline, CDR1 is LNHDA and CDR2 SQIVND (reference sequence). Between the trimmed V and J ends, which lost 3 bases and 5 bases, there was a span of 13 bases. The chain's CDR3 is CASSMHREGTEAFF. The CDR3 DNA follows: TGTGCCAGTAGTATGCACCGTGAGGGGACTGAAGCTTTCTTT. The full variable domain, in which reference TRBV19 and TRBJ1-1 provide the parts outside the CDR3, is DGGITQSPKYLFRKEGQNVTLSCEQNLNHDAMYWYRQDPGQGLRLIYYSQIVNDFQKGDIAEGYSVSREKKESFPLTVTSAQKNPTAFYLCASSMHREGTEAFFGQGTRLTVV.

This chain uses TRBV10-3 with TRBJ1-2; D unresolved. CDR3 length: 13 amino acids. Germline lookup yields CDR1 ENHRY and CDR2 SYGVKD. V lost 10 bases to trimming and J lost 2 bases, with 14 bases between them. CDR3 in DNA: TGTGCCAGCGGGCCCCACCGGAACTATGGCTACACCTTC. It encodes CASGPHRNYGYTF.

This clonotype was counted only a few times. This chain links TRBV7-8 with TRBJ2-7; D is unclear. V was trimmed by 2 bases and J by 0 bases, leaving 8 bases between them. This CDR3 comprises 14 residues. Germline V gene sequence: CDR1 SGHVS, CDR2 FQNEAQ. In DNA form, the CDR3 reads TGTGCCAGCAGCTTAATGATAAGCTCCTACGAGCAGTACTTC. Translated: CASSLMISSYEQYF.

This chain links TRBV7-2 with TRBJ1-3; D call uncertain. The germline CDR1 and CDR2 sequences are SGHTA and FQGNSA. CDR3 length: 12 amino acids. Trimming left V 2 bases short and J 9 bases short, with 8 bases between. CDR3 protein: CASSLLVGTIYF. The CDR3 DNA follows: TGTGCCAGCAGCTTATTGGTGGGCACCATATATTTT.

This clonotype was picked up a small number of times. This chain connects TRBV7-8 to TRBJ2-5, with 10 bases identical to TRBD2. Germline assignment: CDR1 SGHVS and CDR2 FQNEAQ. The CDR3 has 15 amino acids. Germline trimming cut 5 bases from V and 5 bases from J; bases unmatched to any gene: 8. CDR3 nucleotide sequence: TGTGCCAGCAGCGCCCGGACTAGCGGATTTGAGACCCAGTACTTC. It is translated as CASSARTSGFETQYF.

The chain has TRBV11-3 and TRBJ2-5; D is tentatively TRBD1 or TRBD2 (7 bases each). Germline CDR1 and CDR2: SGHNT and YENEEA. The CDR3 totals 14 residues. The CDR3 DNA is TGTGCTAGAGCGCCAGGGGGAGGGCAAGAGACCCAGTACTTC. Protein product: CARAPGGGQETQYF.

The chain is built from TRBV7-2 and TRBJ2-2; D is uncertain. V shed 1 base and J shed 2 bases, with 8 bases lying between them. Germline V gene lookup returns CDR1 SGHTA and CDR2 FQGNSA. The CDR3 length is 15 residues. CDR3 coding DNA: TGTGCCAGCAGCTTAGTGGGCGGTAACACCGGGGAGCTGTTTTTT. It encodes CASSLVGGNTGELFF.

This clonotype was observed a handful of times. This chain joins TRBV11-1 and TRBJ2-6; D unresolved. The germline gives CDR1 SGHAT, CDR2 FQDESV (reference sequence). This CDR3 has 17 residues. The ends were cut back, 2 bases at V and 0 bases at J, with 11 bases in the middle. The CDR3 loop reads CASSLTPSYSGANVLTF. CDR3 bases: TGTGCCAGCAGCTTAACCCCCTCGTACTCTGGGGCCAACGTCCTGACTTTC.

Ten or more counts support this clonotype. The chain employs TRBV7-9 and TRBJ1-4; TRBD1 agrees at 7 bases. V shed 5 bases and J 8 bases; nucleotides not matched to a gene: 11. The CDR3 has 15 residues. The germline V gene has CDR1 SEHNR and CDR2 FQNEAQ (reference sequence). The CDR3 DNA sequence: TGTGCCAGCAGCCTATTGACAGGGTTAAGGGAAAAACTGTTTTTT. Amino acids: CASSLLTGLREKLFF.

V gene TRBV7-9 combines with J gene TRBJ1-2; maybe TRBD1 (5 bases). V gave up 3 bases and J gave up 8 bases, with 13 bases separating them. The CDR3 spans 13 residues. CDR1 and CDR2 from the germline V gene are SEHNR and FQNEAQ (reference sequence). DNA for the CDR3: TGTGCCAGCAGCTTGGAAGGGGAACGCGGCTACACCTTC. It codes for CASSLEGERGYTF.

For this clonotype: One end of the junction is discordant with germline, which a read error may explain. The J gene is TRBJ2-5, the V gene TRBV24-1; TRBD2 aligns across 12 bases. This CDR3 region has 16 residues. The germline V gene has CDR1 KGHDR and CDR2 SFDVKD. The CDR3 here is CASSFSLAGGAETQYF. CDR3 in DNA: TGTGCCAGCAGTTTCTCGCTAGCGGGAGGGGCAGAGACCCAGTACTTC.

This clonotype has at least ten counts. This chain links TRBV10-3 with TRBJ2-7; D ambiguous. The V end was cut by 0 bases, the J end by 0 bases, with 9 bases between. Germline values: CDR1 ENHRY, CDR2 SYGVKD. This CDR3 contains 15 residues. The CDR3 nucleotides read TGTGCCATCAGTGAGTCTTCAGCTCCCTCCTACGAGCAGTACTTC. It translates to CAISESSAPSYEQYF.

The rearrangement uses TRBV7-1 and TRBJ1-4; TRBD1 aligns across 7 bases. TRBV7-1 is recorded as an ORF, its role being uncertain. Losses at the gene ends were 3 bases for V and 6 bases for J; bases not matched to a gene: 10. The CDR3 is 16 residues long. The CDR3 loop reads CASSSRPTGMDEKLFF. The CDR3 bases are TGTGCCAGCAGCTCCCGCCCGACAGGGATGGATGAAAAACTGTTTTTT.

The chain joins TRBV2 to TRBJ1-3; D ambiguous. The germline gives CDR1 SNHLY, CDR2 FYNNEI. This CDR3 region has 17 residues. V lost 2 bases to trimming and J lost 2 bases, with 16 bases between them. This CDR3 reads CASSERRFLETGNTIYF. The CDR3 nucleotides are TGTGCCAGCAGTGAACGGAGGTTCTTGGAGACTGGAAACACCATATATTTT.

This chain links TRBV7-9 with TRBJ1-4; D is possibly TRBD1 (6 bases). Trimming removed 5 bases from V and 8 bases from J, with 21 bases in between. The CDR3 spans 16 residues. Germline CDR1 SEHNR, CDR2 FQNEAQ (reference sequence). The CDR3 DNA reads as TGTGCCAGCAGCCCCCTCGTGGGCAGGGGTCGAGAAAAACTGTTTTTT. It codes for CASSPLVGRGREKLFF.

There are a few counts of this clonotype. The chain has TRBV20-1 and TRBJ1-2, with D uncertain. Germline V lookup: CDR1 DFQATT, CDR2 SNEGSKA (reference sequence). The CDR3 has 14 residues. Trimming pared 4 bases from V and 2 bases from J, leaving 14 bases between. CDR3: CSATIPARNYGYTF. The CDR3 nucleotides read TGCAGTGCTACCATTCCAGCGAGGAACTATGGCTACACCTTC.

Ten or more counts support this clonotype. The chain employs TRBV7-2 and TRBJ1-2; TRBD1 agrees at 7 bases. CDR3 length: 13 amino acids. Unmatched junction bases numbered 4, after V lost 1 base and J lost 8 bases. Germline V gives CDR1 SGHTA, CDR2 FQGNSA. CDR3 sequence (DNA): TGTGCCAGCAGCTTAGGATACAGGGGAGGCTACACCTTC. This translates into CASSLGYRGGYTF.

The rearrangement uses TRBV29-1 and TRBJ1-2, with TRBD1 identical over 7 bases. CDR3 size: 11 residues. The V gene end was trimmed by 6 bases and the J gene end by 7 bases; junction bases not matched to a gene: 5. Germline CDR1 and CDR2: SQVTM and ANQGSEA. The DNA of the CDR3 is TGCAGCGTACAAGGGACAGCTGGCTACACCTTC. This encodes CSVQGTAGYTF.

This chain uses TRBV20-1 with TRBJ2-5, with D tentatively TRBD1 (6 bases). The CDR3 extends over 9 amino acids. V was clipped by 4 bases and J by 9 bases, with 6 bases between them. Germline V gene sequence: CDR1 DFQATT, CDR2 SNEGSKA (reference sequence). The CDR3 spells CSATGAQYF. As DNA, the CDR3 is TGCAGTGCTACAGGGGCCCAGTACTTC.